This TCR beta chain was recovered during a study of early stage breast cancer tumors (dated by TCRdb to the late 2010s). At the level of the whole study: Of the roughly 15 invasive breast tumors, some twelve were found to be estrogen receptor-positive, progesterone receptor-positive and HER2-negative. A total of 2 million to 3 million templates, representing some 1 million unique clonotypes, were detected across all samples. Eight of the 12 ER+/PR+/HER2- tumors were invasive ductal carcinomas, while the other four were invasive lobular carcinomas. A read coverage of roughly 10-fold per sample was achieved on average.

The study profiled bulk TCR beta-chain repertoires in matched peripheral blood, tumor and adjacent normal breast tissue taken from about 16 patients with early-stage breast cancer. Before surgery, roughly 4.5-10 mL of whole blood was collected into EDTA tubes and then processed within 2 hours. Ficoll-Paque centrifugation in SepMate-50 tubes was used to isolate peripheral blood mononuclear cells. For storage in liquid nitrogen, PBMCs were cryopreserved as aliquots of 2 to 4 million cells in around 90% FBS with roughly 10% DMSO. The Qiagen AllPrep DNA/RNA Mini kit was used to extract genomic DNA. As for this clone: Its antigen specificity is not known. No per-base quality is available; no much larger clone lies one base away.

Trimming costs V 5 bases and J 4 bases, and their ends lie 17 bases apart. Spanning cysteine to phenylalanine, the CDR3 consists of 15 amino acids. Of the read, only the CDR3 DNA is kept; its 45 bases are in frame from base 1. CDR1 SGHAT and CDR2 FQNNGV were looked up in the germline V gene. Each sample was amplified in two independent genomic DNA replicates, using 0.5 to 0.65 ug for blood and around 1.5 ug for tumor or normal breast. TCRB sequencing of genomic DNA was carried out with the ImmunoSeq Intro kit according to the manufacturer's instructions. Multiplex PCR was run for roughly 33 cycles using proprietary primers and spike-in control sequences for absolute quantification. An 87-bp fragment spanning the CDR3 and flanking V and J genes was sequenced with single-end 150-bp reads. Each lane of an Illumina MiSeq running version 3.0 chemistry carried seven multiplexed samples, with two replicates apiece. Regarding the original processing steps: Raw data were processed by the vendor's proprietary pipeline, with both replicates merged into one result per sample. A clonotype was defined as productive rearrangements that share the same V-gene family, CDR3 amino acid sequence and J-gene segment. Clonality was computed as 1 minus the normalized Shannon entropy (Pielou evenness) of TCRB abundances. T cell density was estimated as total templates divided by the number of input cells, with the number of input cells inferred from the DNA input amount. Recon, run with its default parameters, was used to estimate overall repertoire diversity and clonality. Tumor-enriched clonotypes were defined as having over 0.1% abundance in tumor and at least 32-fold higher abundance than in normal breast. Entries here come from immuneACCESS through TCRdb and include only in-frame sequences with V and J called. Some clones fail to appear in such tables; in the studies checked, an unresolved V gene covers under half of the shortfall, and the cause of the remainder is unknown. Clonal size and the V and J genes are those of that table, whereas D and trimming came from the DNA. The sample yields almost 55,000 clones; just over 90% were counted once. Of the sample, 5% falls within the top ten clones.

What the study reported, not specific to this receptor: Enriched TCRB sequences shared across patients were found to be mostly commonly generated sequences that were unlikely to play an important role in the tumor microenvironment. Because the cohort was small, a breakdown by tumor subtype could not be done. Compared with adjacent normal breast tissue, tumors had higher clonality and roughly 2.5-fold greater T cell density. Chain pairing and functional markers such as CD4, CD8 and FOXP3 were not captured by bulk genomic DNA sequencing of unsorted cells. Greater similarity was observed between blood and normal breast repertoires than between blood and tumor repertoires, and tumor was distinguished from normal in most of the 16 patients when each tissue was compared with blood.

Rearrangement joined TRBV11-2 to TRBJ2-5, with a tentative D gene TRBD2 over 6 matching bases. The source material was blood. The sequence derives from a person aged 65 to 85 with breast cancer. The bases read TGTGCCAGCAGCCCCGGTGCCCTGGGAGGAGAGACCCAGTACTTC. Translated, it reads CASSPGALGGETQYF.